Listed below are T cell receptor beta chains from one sample, sequenced in a study of T cells in Graves' hyperthyroidism and ophthalmopathy. Each CDR3 protein gets one entry after TCRdb re-called the multiplex PCR reads with MiXCR. The sample yields some 510,000 distinct CDR3 sequences, roughly 20% seen once. Sequencing was done on a sample of blood. The receptors here all came from a man aged 18 to 30 with Graves' hyperthyroidism. The CDR3 runs from the conserved cysteine through the conserved F or W. The D gene is left open where the match is weak. The size of a clone is reported for some rows only, either as once, few or many, or as a class for expanded clones.

abundance: many
v_gene: TRBV12-3/TRBV12-4
d_gene: -
j_gene: TRBJ1-3
CDR3aa: CASSSDRPGWNTIYF
CDR3nt: TGTGCCAGCAGTTCTGACAGGCCAGGGTGGAACACCATATATTTT

abundance: many
v_gene: TRBV18
d_gene: TRBD1
j_gene: TRBJ1-5
CDR3aa: CASSPSGTGGGQPQHF
CDR3nt: TGTGCCAGCTCACCTTCCGGGACAGGGGGCGGACAGCCCCAGCATTTT

abundance: many
v_gene: TRBV13
d_gene: -
j_gene: TRBJ1-1
CDR3aa: CASRSGVGTEAFF
CDR3nt: TGTGCCAGCAGGTCCGGGGTGGGCACTGAAGCTTTCTTT

abundance: few
v_gene: TRBV6-1
d_gene: -
j_gene: TRBJ1-5
CDR3aa: CASSESSQPNQPQHF
CDR3nt: TGTGCCAGCAGTGAATCCTCGCAGCCGAATCAGCCCCAGCATTTT

abundance: many
v_gene: TRBV2
d_gene: -
j_gene: TRBJ1-5
CDR3aa: CASQAGGTNQPQHF
CDR3nt: TGTGCCAGCCAAGCAGGAGGGACCAATCAGCCCCAGCATTTT

abundance: -
v_gene: TRBV27
d_gene: -
j_gene: TRBJ1-6
CDR3aa: CASSFRGNSPLHF
CDR3nt: TGTGCCAGCAGTTTCAGGGGTAATTCACCCCTCCACTTT

abundance: -
v_gene: TRBV18
d_gene: -
j_gene: TRBJ2-7
CDR3aa: CASSPDGPSSYEQYF
CDR3nt: TGTGCCAGCTCCCCCGACGGACCGAGCTCCTACGAGCAGTACTTC

abundance: few
v_gene: TRBV12-3/TRBV12-4
d_gene: TRBD2
j_gene: TRBJ2-7
CDR3aa: CASSYRGGGTYEQYF
CDR3nt: TGTGCCAGCAGTTACCGCGGCGGGGGAACCTACGAGCAGTACTTC

abundance: many
v_gene: TRBV12-3/TRBV12-4
d_gene: -
j_gene: TRBJ1-2
CDR3aa: CASSLERSSAHGYTF
CDR3nt: TGTGCCAGCAGTTTAGAGCGCTCGTCAGCCCATGGCTACACCTTC

abundance: many
v_gene: TRBV7-9
d_gene: -
j_gene: TRBJ2-2
CDR3aa: CASSRNLGSGELFF
CDR3nt: TGTGCCAGCAGCCGCAACCTAGGGAGCGGGGAGCTGTTTTTT

abundance: -
v_gene: TRBV4-1
d_gene: -
j_gene: TRBJ1-1
CDR3aa: CASSRSPFDNRNTEAFF
CDR3nt: TGCGCCAGCAGCCGATCCCCCTTCGACAACCGGAACACTGAAGCTTTCTTT

abundance: -
v_gene: TRBV5-4
d_gene: TRBD1
j_gene: TRBJ2-5
CDR3aa: CASSSPGQGTEETQYF
CDR3nt: TGTGCCAGCAGCTCACCGGGACAGGGGACCGAAGAGACCCAGTACTTC

abundance: -
v_gene: TRBV6-1
d_gene: TRBD1
j_gene: TRBJ1-1
CDR3aa: CAIKPGGVNTEAFF
CDR3nt: TGTGCCATCAAACCAGGGGGCGTGAACACTGAAGCTTTCTTT

abundance: many
v_gene: TRBV12-3/TRBV12-4
d_gene: -
j_gene: TRBJ1-5
CDR3aa: CASSLGSGGRQPQHF
CDR3nt: TGTGCCAGCAGTTTAGGGTCCGGGGGCAGGCAGCCCCAGCATTTT

abundance: -
v_gene: TRBV9
d_gene: -
j_gene: TRBJ1-5
CDR3aa: CASSVTPWGVNQPQHF
CDR3nt: TGTGCCAGCAGCGTAACCCCTTGGGGAGTCAATCAGCCCCAGCATTTT

abundance: many
v_gene: TRBV2
d_gene: -
j_gene: TRBJ2-5
CDR3aa: CASSGGQIGETQYF
CDR3nt: TGTGCCAGCAGCGGCGGACAGATTGGAGAGACCCAGTACTTC

abundance: few
v_gene: TRBV30
d_gene: -
j_gene: TRBJ2-7
CDR3aa: CAWSRSGAREQYF
CDR3nt: TGTGCCTGGAGTCGGTCAGGGGCGCGCGAGCAGTACTTC

abundance: -
v_gene: TRBV12-5
d_gene: TRBD1
j_gene: TRBJ2-7
CDR3aa: CASGYPGQGAYEQYF
CDR3nt: TGTGCTAGTGGTTACCCTGGACAGGGGGCCTACGAGCAGTACTTC

abundance: -
v_gene: TRBV28
d_gene: TRBD2
j_gene: TRBJ2-2
CDR3aa: CASRVFAGGPRGAGELFF
CDR3nt: TGTGCCAGCAGGGTGTTTGCGGGGGGGCCAAGAGGTGCCGGGGAGCTGTTTTTT

abundance: -
v_gene: TRBV11-2
d_gene: -
j_gene: TRBJ1-1
CDR3aa: CASSPHRAEAFF
CDR3nt: TGTGCCAGCAGCCCCCATCGCGCTGAAGCTTTCTTT

abundance: many
v_gene: TRBV29-1
d_gene: -
j_gene: TRBJ1-2
CDR3aa: CSVEQDGGYTF
CDR3nt: TGCAGCGTTGAACAGGATGGGGGCTACACCTTC

abundance: -
v_gene: TRBV6-4
d_gene: -
j_gene: TRBJ1-5
CDR3aa: CASSDSTGSQPQHF
CDR3nt: TGTGCCAGCAGTGACTCGACAGGATCGCAGCCCCAGCATTTT

abundance: many
v_gene: TRBV28
d_gene: TRBD1
j_gene: TRBJ1-1
CDR3aa: CASSLTGMGTEAFF
CDR3nt: TGTGCCAGCAGCTTGACAGGGATGGGCACTGAAGCTTTCTTT

abundance: many
v_gene: TRBV5-1
d_gene: -
j_gene: TRBJ2-2
CDR3aa: CASSLTSWELFF
CDR3nt: TGCGCCAGCAGCTTGACATCCTGGGAGCTGTTTTTT

abundance: many
v_gene: TRBV24-1
d_gene: -
j_gene: TRBJ2-2
CDR3aa: CATSDMGHPPGELFF
CDR3nt: TGTGCCACCAGTGATATGGGACACCCGCCCGGGGAGCTGTTTTTT